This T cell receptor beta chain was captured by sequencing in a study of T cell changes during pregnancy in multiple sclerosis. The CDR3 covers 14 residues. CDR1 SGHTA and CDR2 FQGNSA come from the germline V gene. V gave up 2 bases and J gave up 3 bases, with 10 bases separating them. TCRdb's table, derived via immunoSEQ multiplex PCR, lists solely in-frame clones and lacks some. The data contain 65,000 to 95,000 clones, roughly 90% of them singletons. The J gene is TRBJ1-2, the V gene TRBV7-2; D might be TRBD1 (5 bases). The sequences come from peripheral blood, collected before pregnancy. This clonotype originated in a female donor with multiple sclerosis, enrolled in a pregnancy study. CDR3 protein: CASSLRSGDYGYTF. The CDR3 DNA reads TGTGCCAGCAGCTTAAGGTCGGGGGACTATGGCTACACCTTC.